This T cell receptor beta chain was identified during a study of T cell responses to AZD1222 COVID-19 vaccine. Clones were sequenced by immunoSEQ multiplex PCR, and TCRdb holds only the in-frame ones, with some missing. The table has around 190,000 clones, approximately 90% seen once. Comments on this clone: As yet, its antigen is unknown.

This CDR3 is built from 13 residues. V lost 8 bases, J lost 4 bases, and 12 bases lay in between. The germline V gene has CDR1 MRHNA and CDR2 SNTAGT. Study-wide results and limits: CD4 TCRs linked to vaccination spanned spike, dominating at 160-218 and 743-854. The donor cohort was predominantly white British with a female majority, and clonal diversity may have been underestimated. Among spike-specific TCRs, nearly half reportedly target unmutated variant regions.

The sample in question was peripheral blood, obtained 28 days after the second AZD1222 dose. The TCR originated in an adult who received the AZD1222 COVID-19 vaccine. The chain joins TRBV6-4 to TRBJ1-5; D is ambiguous. The CDR3 sequence: CASSPAENQPQHF. CDR3 nucleotide sequence: TGTGCCAGCTCACCGGCAGAGAATCAGCCCCAGCATTTT.